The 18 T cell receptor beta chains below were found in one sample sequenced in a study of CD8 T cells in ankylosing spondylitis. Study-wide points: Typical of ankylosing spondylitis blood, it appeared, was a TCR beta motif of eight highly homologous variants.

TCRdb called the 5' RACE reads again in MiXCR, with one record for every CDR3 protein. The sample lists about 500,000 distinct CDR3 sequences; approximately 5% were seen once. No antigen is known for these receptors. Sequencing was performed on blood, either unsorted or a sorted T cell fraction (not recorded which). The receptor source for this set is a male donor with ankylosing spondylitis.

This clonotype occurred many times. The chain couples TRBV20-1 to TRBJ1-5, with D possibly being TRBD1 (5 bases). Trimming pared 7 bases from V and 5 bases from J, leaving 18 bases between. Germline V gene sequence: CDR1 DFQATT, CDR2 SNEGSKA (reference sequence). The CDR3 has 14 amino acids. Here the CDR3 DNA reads TGCAGTGTCAGCGGGCCAGGGAGTGATCAGCCCCAGCATTTT. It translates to CSVSGPGSDQPQHF.

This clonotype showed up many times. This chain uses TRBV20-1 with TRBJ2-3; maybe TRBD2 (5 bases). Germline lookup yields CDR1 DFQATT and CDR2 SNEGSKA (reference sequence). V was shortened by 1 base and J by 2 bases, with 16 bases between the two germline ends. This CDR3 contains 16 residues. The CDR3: CSARGVSSGLTDTQYF. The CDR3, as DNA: TGCAGTGCTAGAGGGGTCTCCAGCGGACTCACAGATACGCAGTATTTT.

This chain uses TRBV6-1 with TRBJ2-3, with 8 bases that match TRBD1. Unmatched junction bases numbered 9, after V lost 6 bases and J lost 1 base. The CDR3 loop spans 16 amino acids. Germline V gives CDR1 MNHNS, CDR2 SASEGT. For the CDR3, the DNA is TGTGCCAGCAGCTCGACTCCGGGACAGGGCACAGATACGCAGTATTTT. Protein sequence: CASSSTPGQGTDTQYF.

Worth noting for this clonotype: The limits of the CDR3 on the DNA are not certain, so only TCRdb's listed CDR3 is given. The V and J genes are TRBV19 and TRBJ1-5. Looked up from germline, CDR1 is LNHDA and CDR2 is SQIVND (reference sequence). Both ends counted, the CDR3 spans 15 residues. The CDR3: CASSVRGSGNQPQHF.

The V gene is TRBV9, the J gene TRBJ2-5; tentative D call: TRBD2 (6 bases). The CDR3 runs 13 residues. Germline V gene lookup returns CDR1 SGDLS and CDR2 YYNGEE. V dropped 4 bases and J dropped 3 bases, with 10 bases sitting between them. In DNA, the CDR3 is TGTGCCAGCAGCCGGGGGTCCGAAGAGACCCAGTACTTC. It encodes CASSRGSEETQYF.

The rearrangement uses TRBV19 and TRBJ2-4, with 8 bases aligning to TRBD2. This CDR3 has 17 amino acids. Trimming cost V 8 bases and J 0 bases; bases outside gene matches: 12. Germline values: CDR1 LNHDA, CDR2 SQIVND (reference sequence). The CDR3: CASSTFGLALAKNIQYF. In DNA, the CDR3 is TGTGCCAGTTCCACCTTTGGACTAGCACTAGCCAAAAACATTCAGTACTTC. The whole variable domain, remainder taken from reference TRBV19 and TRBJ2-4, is DGGITQSPKYLFRKEGQNVTLSCEQNLNHDAMYWYRQDPGQGLRLIYYSQIVNDFQKGDIAEGYSVSREKKESFPLTVTSAQKNPTAFYLCASSTFGLALAKNIQYFGAGTRLSVL.

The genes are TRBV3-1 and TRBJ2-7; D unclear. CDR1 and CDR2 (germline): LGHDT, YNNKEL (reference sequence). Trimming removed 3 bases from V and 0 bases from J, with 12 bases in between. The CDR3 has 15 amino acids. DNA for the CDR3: TGTGCCAGCAGCCACGGACGGACGGACTCCTACGAGCAGTACTTC. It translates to CASSHGRTDSYEQYF.

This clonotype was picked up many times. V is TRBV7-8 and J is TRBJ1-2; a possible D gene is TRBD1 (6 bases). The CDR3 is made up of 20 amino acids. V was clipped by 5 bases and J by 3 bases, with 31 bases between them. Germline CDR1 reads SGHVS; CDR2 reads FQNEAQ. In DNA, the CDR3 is TGTGCCAGCAGCGCGCCGGACGGGGACACTGGTATAGGACCGGACTATGGCTACACCTTC. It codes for CASSAPDGDTGIGPDYGYTF.

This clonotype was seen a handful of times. The CDR3 DNA is TGCAGTGCTGGCAGACTGGGGACTAGCGAATACAATGAGCAGTTCTTC. This translates into CSAGRLGTSEYNEQFF. V is TRBV20-1 and J is TRBJ2-1; 10 nucleotides align to TRBD2. The CDR3 runs 16 residues. Germline assignment: CDR1 DFQATT and CDR2 SNEGSKA (reference sequence). V shed 5 bases, J shed 4 bases, and the junction held 11 bases outside the gene matches.

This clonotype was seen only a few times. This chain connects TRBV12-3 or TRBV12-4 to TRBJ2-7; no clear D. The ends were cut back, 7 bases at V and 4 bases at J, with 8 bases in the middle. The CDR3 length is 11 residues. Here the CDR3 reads CASTELYEQYF. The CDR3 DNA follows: TGTGCCAGCACCGAACTTTACGAGCAGTACTTC.

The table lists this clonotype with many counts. DNA of the CDR3: TGCAGCGTTGAAGAATCGGGAGGAGAGGCCGGGGAGCTGTTTTTT. Its protein is CSVEESGGEAGELFF. The chain is built from TRBV29-1 and TRBJ2-2, with TRBD2 matching 7 bases. CDR1 is SQVTM, CDR2 ANQGSEA, per germline. The CDR3 is made up of 15 amino acids. V lost 0 bases, J lost 6 bases, and 7 bases stayed unmatched.

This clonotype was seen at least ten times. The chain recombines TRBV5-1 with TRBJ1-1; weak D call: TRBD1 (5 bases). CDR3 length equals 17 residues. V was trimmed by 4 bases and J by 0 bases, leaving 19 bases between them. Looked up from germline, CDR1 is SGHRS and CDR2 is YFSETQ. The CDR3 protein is CASSSLTGTGMNTEAFF. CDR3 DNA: TGCGCCAGCAGCAGTCTAACCGGGACGGGGATGAACACTGAAGCTTTCTTT.

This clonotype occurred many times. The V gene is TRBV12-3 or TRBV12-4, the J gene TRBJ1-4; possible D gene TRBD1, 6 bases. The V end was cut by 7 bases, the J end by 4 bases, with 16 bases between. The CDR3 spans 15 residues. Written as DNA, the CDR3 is TGTGCCAGCACCCGCCGGGGGGCTGGTAATGAAAAACTGTTTTTT. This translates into CASTRRGAGNEKLFF.

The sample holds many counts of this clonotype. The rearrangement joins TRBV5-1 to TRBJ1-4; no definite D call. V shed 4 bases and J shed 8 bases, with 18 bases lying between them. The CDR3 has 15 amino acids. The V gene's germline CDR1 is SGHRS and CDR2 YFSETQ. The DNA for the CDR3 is TGCGCCAGCAGCCCTCAGCCGCAGTCAGGAGAAAAACTGTTTTTT. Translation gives CASSPQPQSGEKLFF.

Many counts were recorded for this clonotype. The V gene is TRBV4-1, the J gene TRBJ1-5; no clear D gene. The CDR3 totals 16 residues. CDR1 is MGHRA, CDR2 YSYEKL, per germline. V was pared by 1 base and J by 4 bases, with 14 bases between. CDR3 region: CASSQARPGLNQPQHF. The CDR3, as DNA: TGCGCCAGCAGCCAAGCCAGGCCCGGCTTGAATCAGCCCCAGCATTTT.

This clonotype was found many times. CDR3 bases: TGTGCCAGCAGCTTATCCCCCCATTACGAGCAGTACTTC. This sequence encodes CASSLSPHYEQYF. The rearrangement links TRBV7-2 to TRBJ2-7; D uncertain. Between the trimmed V and J ends, which lost 2 bases and 4 bases, there was a span of 9 bases. CDR1 and CDR2 from the germline V gene are SGHTA and FQGNSA. This CDR3 comprises 13 residues.

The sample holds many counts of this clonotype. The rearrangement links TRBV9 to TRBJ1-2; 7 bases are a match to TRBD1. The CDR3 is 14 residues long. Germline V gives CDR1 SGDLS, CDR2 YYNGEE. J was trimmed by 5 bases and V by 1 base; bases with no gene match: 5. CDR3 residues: CASSVTGEGYGYTF. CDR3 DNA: TGTGCCAGCAGCGTAACAGGGGAGGGGTATGGCTACACCTTC.

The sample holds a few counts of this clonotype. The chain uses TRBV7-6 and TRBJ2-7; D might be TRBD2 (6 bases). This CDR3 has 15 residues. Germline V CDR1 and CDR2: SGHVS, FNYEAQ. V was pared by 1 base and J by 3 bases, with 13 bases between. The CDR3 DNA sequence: TGTGCCAGCAGCTTAGGTCCGGGAGAAGTCTACGAGCAGTACTTC. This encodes CASSLGPGEVYEQYF.